The sequence of this TCR beta chain was determined in a study of T cell responses to AZD1222 COVID-19 vaccine. Broader study findings: A reported finding is that nearly half of spike-specific TCRs target unmutated variant regions.

This clone was recorded once. Its antigen is undetermined. Assay used: immunoSEQ multiplex PCR; TCRdb lists only in-frame clones, some missing. The table includes about 140,000 clones, 85% to 90% detected once. Germline V gives CDR1 MGHRA, CDR2 YSYEKL. The CDR3 has 14 amino acids. V gave up 2 bases and J gave up 0 bases, with 7 bases separating them. The TCR was taken from an adult in good health. The specimen was peripheral blood, collected on day 0 of AZD1222 vaccination. The chain combines TRBV4-1 with TRBJ1-1; D ambiguous. CDR3 sequence reads: CASSQNRLNTEAFF. The CDR3 nucleotides read TGCGCCAGCAGCCAAAATCGACTGAACACTGAAGCTTTCTTT.